This T cell receptor (beta chain) was found in a study of regulatory T cells in long-lasting Graves disease. Study-wide points: Whereas 1,000 or so public clonotypes were shared by new patients, persistent patients shared more, at 2,500 to 3,000. Newly diagnosed disease favored TRBV20-1 and TRBJ2-1 over persistent disease.

V gave up 2 bases and J gave up 3 bases; unmatched junction bases: 4. Germline assignment: CDR1 SGHTA and CDR2 FQGTGA. This CDR3 is built from 15 residues. Regarding time point: newly diagnosed GD, antithyroid drugs for less than 3 months. PBMC RNA was the source of the TCR library. Collection of peripheral blood (roughly 9 milliliters) was done using EDTA tubes. This clonotype appeared many times. Its matching antigen is unknown. The TCR beta library used iRepertoire HTBI primers with Arm-PCR amplification of CDR3. Each CDR3 protein is one row after TCRdb ran MiXCR on the multiplex PCR reads. The sample has about 620,000 distinct CDR3 sequences; under 20% are singletons. These data were also reused for a study on T cells in Graves' hyperthyroidism and ophthalmopathy. That paper notes: Stable hyperthyroidism: no ophthalmopathy progression over 18 months of follow-up.

The source material was peripheral blood mononuclear cells (PBMCs), sampled at new diagnosis, from a patient treated with antithyroid drugs. The gene calls are TRBV7-3 and TRBJ2-1; 7 bases are shared with TRBD2. This TCR came from a woman aged 25 to 39 with Graves disease. This CDR3 reads CASSLALANYNEQFF. The DNA of the CDR3 is TGTGCCAGCAGCTTAGCACTAGCGAACTACAATGAGCAGTTCTTC.